The 10 T cell receptor beta chains below were found in one sample sequenced in a study of CD8+ T cells in alopecia areata. CD4, CD8alpha, NKG2D, NKG2ACE and other markers were used to sort pooled cutaneous lymph node cells. Reverse transcription of extracted RNA yielded cDNA, which provided the sequencing template. Sequenced by immunoSEQ multiplex PCR; TCRdb stores in-frame clones only, minus some. The sample shows approximately 300,000 clones, none of them appearing just once. The sequencing input was CD4+ T cells sorted from a lymph node. The receptors come from a C3H/HeJ mouse with alopecia areata. The strain's MHC type: H2-k.

On this clone: The germline and genes are mouse ones. The read terminates 4 residues before the CDR3 end, so the remaining end is supplied by the germline J gene. This sample also contains other DNA sequences that code for the same CDR3. This chain connects TRBV13-1 to TRBJ2-2; TRBD1 matches 9 bases. Germline CDR1 and CDR2: NSHNY and SYGAGN. CDR3 size: 15 residues. V shed 2 bases and J 3 bases; nucleotides not matched to a gene: 2. CDR3 loop: CASSERQGDTGQLYF. The CDR3 DNA, read in part, is TGTGCCAGCAGTGAAAGACAGGGGGACACCGGG.

This clone was seen a handful of times. Gene names denote mouse genes. The read halts 4 residues ahead of the CDR3 end, with the missing end drawn from the germline J gene. This chain joins TRBV17 and TRBJ2-4, with TRBD2 identical over 8 bases. This CDR3 has 14 amino acids. In germline, CDR1 is MNHDT, CDR2 YYDKIL. CDR3 protein: CASSPRGGLNTLYF. The CDR3 DNA, read in part, is TGTGCTAGCTCCCCTCGGGGGGGGCTAAAC.

In its sample, this clone was seen a few times. Gene labels here are mouse ones. Sequencing ends 4 residues short of the CDR3 end; the germline J gene provides the rest. The rearrangement uses TRBV12-1 and TRBJ2-4; tentatively, D is TRBD2 (6 bases). This CDR3 comprises 13 residues. Looked up from germline, CDR1 is SGHSN and CDR2 is HYEKVE. The part of the CDR3 DNA that was read is TGTGCCAGCTCTCTCGGGGGGTCAAAC. Its protein product is CASSLGGSN. The full CDR3 protein reads CASSLGGSNTLYF. Complete variable domain (other parts from reference TRBV12-1 and TRBJ2-4): DSGVVQSPRHIIKEKGGRSVLTCIPISGHSNVVWYQQTLGKELKFLIQHYEKVERDKGFLPSRFSVQQFDDYHSEMNMSALELEDSAMYFCASSLGGSNTLYFGAGTRLSVL.

Turning to this clone: The listed genes are named as in mouse. The sequence runs out 4 residues before the end of the CDR3; the remainder is reconstructed from the germline J gene. This sequence joins TRBV19 and TRBJ2-1; the D gene is possibly TRBD2 (6 bases). Trimming removed 7 bases from V and 1 base from J, with 9 bases in between. Germline V gives CDR1 FNHDT, CDR2 SITEND (reference sequence). This CDR3 has 13 residues. CDR3 sequence: CASQLGNYAEQFF. CDR3 DNA (partial): TGTGCCAGCCAACTGGGAAACTATGCT. The variable domain in full, with the rest retrieved from reference TRBV19 and TRBJ2-1, is GGIITQTPKFLIGQEGQKLTLKCQQNFNHDTMYWYRQDSGKGLRLIYYSITENDLQKGDLSEGYDASREKKSSFSLTVTSAQKNEMAVFLCASQLGNYAEQFFGPGTRLTVL.

This clone was counted a few times. Genes and germline come from the mouse. The read ends 4 residues before the CDR3 terminus; that terminus is restored from the germline J gene. J is TRBJ2-5 and V is TRBV13-3; D ambiguous. Germline CDR1 NNHDY, CDR2 SYVADS. This CDR3 spans 13 amino acids. V lost 1 base, J lost 3 bases, and 6 bases lay in between. The CDR3 is CASSDPRQDTQYF. Incomplete CDR3 DNA: TGTGCCAGCAGTGATCCCAGGCAAGAC. Looking up the rest from reference TRBV13-3 and TRBJ2-5 gives the full variable domain: EAAVTQSPRSKVAVTGGKVTLSCHQTNNHDYMYWYRQDTGHGLRLIHYSYVADSTEKGDIPDGYKASRPSQENFSLILELASLSQTAVYFCASSDPRQDTQYFGPGTRLLVL.

The sample holds a few counts of this clone. Each gene name is a mouse one. The read ends 4 residues before the CDR3 terminus; that terminus is restored from the germline J gene. This same CDR3 is encoded by further DNA sequences in the sample. The chain couples TRBV13-2 to TRBJ2-7, with 8 nucleotides matching TRBD2. Looked up from germline, CDR1 is NNHNN and CDR2 is SYGAGS (reference sequence). CDR3 length: 14 residues. The CDR3 region is CASGDAGGRYEQYF. Partial CDR3 DNA: TGTGCCAGCGGTGATGCTGGGGGGCGTTAT.

Comments on this clone: Gene names are the mouse ones. From the germline J gene comes the end of the CDR3, since the read stops 4 residues before it. This same CDR3 is encoded by further DNA sequences in the sample. This chain links TRBV13-2 with TRBJ2-5; D tentatively reads TRBD1 or TRBD2 (5 bases each). Germline CDR1 reads NNHNN; CDR2 reads SYGAGS (reference sequence). This CDR3 spans 14 amino acids. V dropped 2 bases and J dropped 0 bases, with 7 bases sitting between them. CDR3 sequence reads: CASGEGVNQDTQYF. The sequenced part of the CDR3 DNA is TGTGCCAGCGGTGAGGGGGTTAACCAAGAC.

A word on this clone: Genes and germline come from the mouse. The CDR3 end lies 4 residues beyond the end of the read and is filled in from the germline J gene. This sample also contains other DNA sequences that code for the same CDR3. This chain joins TRBV1 and TRBJ2-1; TRBD2 matches at 11 bases. With V trimmed by 3 bases and J by 2 bases, 0 bases remained unmatched. Germline V CDR1 and CDR2: NSQYPW, LRSPGD (reference sequence). The CDR3 extends over 15 amino acids. CDR3: CTCSADWGDYAEQFF. Partial CDR3 DNA: TGCACCTGCAGTGCGGACTGGGGGGACTATGCT.

With respect to this clone: Gene names are mouse gene names. The CDR3 goes on 4 residues after the read ends, and that part is filled in from the germline J gene. The sample holds other DNA sequences that translate to the same CDR3. The gene calls are TRBV1 and TRBJ2-3; 11 bases align to TRBD1. The junction had 2 bases not matched to a gene; V was cut back by 3 bases and J by 3 bases. CDR3 size: 15 residues. Germline values: CDR1 NSQYPW, CDR2 LRSPGD (reference sequence). CDR3 residues: CTCSARDRGAETLYF. Partial CDR3 DNA: TGCACCTGCAGTGCGCGGGACAGGGGGGCAGAA. Complete variable domain (other parts from reference TRBV1 and TRBJ2-3): VTLLEQNPRWRLVPRGQAVNLRCILKNSQYPWMSWYQQDLQKQLQWLFTLRSPGDKEVKSLPGADYLATRVTDTELRLQVANMSQGRTLYCTCSARDRGAETLYFGSGTRLTVL.

This clone was observed a handful of times. Genes here carry mouse names. The missing CDR3 end, 4 residues past where the read stops, is filled in from the germline J gene. This chain joins TRBV13-1 and TRBJ2-4, with a possible D match to TRBD1 (6 bases). V lost 9 bases and J lost 3, with 11 bases in between. The CDR3 consists of 12 residues. Germline lookup yields CDR1 NSHNY and CDR2 SYGAGN. The CDR3 bases that were read are TGTGCCACCTCCACAGGGCAAAAC. This sequence encodes CATSTGQN. The CDR3 in its entirety is CATSTGQNTLYF.